One and the same sample provided the 24 T cell receptor beta chains below, sequenced in a study of T cells in Graves' hyperthyroidism and ophthalmopathy. Amplified TCR beta CDR3 regions derived from RNA transcripts. With the HTBI primer set, the TCR CDR3 went through a first round of RT-PCR. Via MiXCR, TCRdb re-called the multiplex PCR reads, giving one row per CDR3 protein. The data contain under 500,000 distinct CDR3 sequences, 11% to 15% of them singletons. Input material: blood. The receptors come from a man over 45 with Graves' ophthalmopathy.

This clonotype was seen at least ten times. V is TRBV5-1 and J is TRBJ2-1; no reliable D call. The CDR3 contains 13 residues. Germline V gene lookup returns CDR1 SGHRS and CDR2 YFSETQ. V dropped 4 bases and J dropped 4 bases, with 9 bases sitting between them. The CDR3 bases are TGCGCCAGCAGCCCCTCCCCTTACAATGAGCAGTTCTTC. Its protein product is CASSPSPYNEQFF.

This clonotype was found many times. The V and J genes are TRBV28 and TRBJ2-7; TRBD1 agrees at 7 bases. The CDR3 spans 14 residues. In germline, CDR1 is MDHEN, CDR2 SYDVKM. V gave up 6 bases and J gave up 2 bases; unmatched junction bases: 7. DNA for the CDR3: TGTGCCAGCAGGACCCGGGACAGCCCCTACGAGCAGTACTTC. It translates to CASRTRDSPYEQYF.

The V call is TRBV4-1, the J call TRBJ2-5; 13 positions agree with TRBD2. J lost 5 bases, V lost 1 base, and 7 bases had no gene match. Germline V gives CDR1 MGHRA, CDR2 YSYEKL. This CDR3 contains 17 residues. The DNA for the CDR3 is TGCGCCAGCAGCCAAGTCAGGACTAGCGGGAGCTCGGAGACCCAGTACTTC. This encodes CASSQVRTSGSSETQYF.

This clonotype was observed at least ten times. The DNA of the CDR3 is TGTGCCAGCAGCTCCACCGGGCGGGGTGAGCAGTACTTC. Protein product: CASSSTGRGEQYF. V is TRBV7-8 and J is TRBJ2-7; TRBD2 is a possible D gene (6 bases). Germline V gene lookup returns CDR1 SGHVS and CDR2 FQNEAQ. The V and J ends lost 4 bases and 7 bases respectively, with 14 bases between them. This CDR3 has 13 residues. The full variable domain, its missing parts supplied by reference TRBV7-8 and TRBJ2-7, is GAGVSQSPRYKVAKRGQDVALRCDPISGHVSLFWYQQALGQGPEFLTYFQNEAQLDKSGLPSDRFFAERPEGSVSTLKIQRTQQEDSAVYLCASSSTGRGEQYFGPGTRLTVT.

This clonotype showed up many times. The V call is TRBV20-1, the J call TRBJ2-5, with 14 bases that match TRBD2. The CDR3 has 15 residues. With V trimmed by 6 bases and J by 1 base, 4 bases remained unmatched. Germline CDR1 reads DFQATT; CDR2 reads SNEGSKA (reference sequence). CDR3 protein: CSARTSGRFQETQYF. The CDR3 DNA reads as TGCAGTGCAAGGACTAGCGGGAGGTTCCAAGAGACCCAGTACTTC.

This clonotype occurred a few times. CDR3 sequence: CASSVRPLRVTGELFF. The CDR3 DNA is TGTGCCAGCAGTGTCCGCCCCCTCAGGGTCACCGGGGAGCTGTTTTTT. The V and J genes are TRBV28 and TRBJ2-2; weak D call: TRBD1 (5 bases). Looked up from germline, CDR1 is MDHEN and CDR2 is SYDVKM. The V end was cut by 5 bases, the J end by 4 bases, with 17 bases between. The CDR3 contains 16 residues.

At least ten counts were recorded for this clonotype. The rearrangement uses TRBV27 and TRBJ2-7; D remains ambiguous. This CDR3 region has 14 residues. Trimming took 6 bases from V and 7 from J, leaving 19 bases between them. Germline V gene lookup returns CDR1 MNHEY and CDR2 SMNVEV (reference sequence). CDR3 sequence: CASRPGARTGEQYF. The CDR3 bases are TGTGCCAGCAGGCCCGGCGCCAGGACGGGTGAGCAGTACTTC.

Ten or more counts support this clonotype. The V gene is TRBV7-6, the J gene TRBJ2-3; D is uncertain. Germline V gene data show CDR1 as SGHVS and CDR2 as FNYEAQ. V dropped 4 bases and J dropped 1 base, with 6 bases sitting between them. CDR3 size: 13 residues. CDR3 nucleotides: TGTGCCAGCAGCTCCCAGGGCACAGATACGCAGTATTTT. Protein: CASSSQGTDTQYF.

This clonotype came up many times. This chain joins TRBV2 and TRBJ1-2; D perhaps matches TRBD1 (5 bases). There are 14 residues in the CDR3. Germline V gene sequence: CDR1 SNHLY, CDR2 FYNNEI. Trimming removed 1 base from V and 7 bases from J, with 13 bases in between. CDR3 in DNA: TGTGCCAGCAGTGAAGGTCCGGGGGTAGGTGGCTACACCTTC. Its translation is CASSEGPGVGGYTF. Filled out from reference TRBV2 and TRBJ1-2, the complete variable domain reads EPEVTQTPSHQVTQMGQEVILRCVPISNHLYFYWYRQILGQKVEFLVSFYNNEISEKSEIFDDQFSVERPDGSNFTLKIRSTKLEDSAMYFCASSEGPGVGGYTFGSGTRLTVV.

This sequence joins TRBV14 and TRBJ1-1, with unresolved D. V was shortened by 1 base and J by 0 bases, with 18 bases between the two germline ends. CDR1 is SGHDN and CDR2 is FVKESK in the germline V gene. The CDR3 has 18 residues. The CDR3 spells CASSQGGGLTAMNTEAFF. In DNA, the CDR3 is TGTGCCAGCAGCCAAGGAGGAGGATTGACGGCTATGAACACTGAAGCTTTCTTT.

In this sample, this clonotype turned up a few times. The CDR3 sequence is CASSQGQGVFQETQYF. The CDR3 DNA is TGCGCCAGCAGCCAAGGACAGGGAGTTTTCCAAGAGACCCAGTACTTC. The chain has TRBV5-1 and TRBJ2-5, with 8 bases lining up with TRBD1. CDR1 is SGHRS and CDR2 is YFSETQ in the germline V gene. Trimming removed 4 bases from V and 1 base from J; junction bases left unmatched: 9. CDR3 length: 16 amino acids. Based on the CDR3 plus reference TRBV5-1 and TRBJ2-5, the full variable domain is KAGVTQTPRYLIKTRGQQVTLSCSPISGHRSVSWYQQTPGQGLQFLFEYFSETQRNKGNFPGRFSGRQFSNSRSEMNVSTLELGDSALYLCASSQGQGVFQETQYFGPGTRLLVL.

This clonotype was detected a few times. The chain employs TRBV9 and TRBJ1-1, with D hard to call. CDR3 length: 14 amino acids. Germline V gene data show CDR1 as SGDLS and CDR2 as YYNGEE. Trimming removed 4 bases at V and 4 bases at J, with 14 bases between. The chain's CDR3 is CASSRATWATEAFF. In DNA, the CDR3 is TGTGCCAGCAGCAGGGCGACTTGGGCCACTGAAGCTTTCTTT.

This clonotype was detected many times. The chain has TRBV20-1 and TRBJ2-4; unclear D gene. Deletions cut 1 base from V and 9 bases from J, with 13 bases between. Germline V gene data show CDR1 as DFQATT and CDR2 as SNEGSKA (reference sequence). The CDR3 length is 13 residues. The CDR3 region is CSARGSGLGIQYF. The DNA of the CDR3 is TGCAGTGCTAGAGGGTCTGGGTTGGGCATTCAGTACTTC.

This clonotype was seen a few times. This chain links TRBV15 with TRBJ2-2; D may match TRBD1 or TRBD2 (5 bases each). Germline V gene sequence: CDR1 LNHNV, CDR2 YYDKDF (reference sequence). The V and J ends lost 8 bases and 3 bases respectively, with 13 bases between them. The CDR3 runs 14 residues. CDR3 amino acids: CATGLRGDTGELFF. The CDR3 bases are TGTGCCACCGGATTAAGAGGGGACACCGGGGAGCTGTTTTTT.

In this sample, this clonotype turned up many times. CDR3: CSVEDRDTHYNEQFF. The CDR3 DNA sequence: TGCAGCGTTGAGGATCGGGACACCCACTACAATGAGCAGTTCTTC. The chain links TRBV29-1 to TRBJ2-1; D possibly corresponds to TRBD1 (6 bases). The CDR3 has 15 residues. Germline V gives CDR1 SQVTM, CDR2 ANQGSEA. V was pared by 3 bases and J by 3 bases, with 15 bases between.

The table lists this clonotype with many counts. The gene calls are TRBV6-6 and TRBJ1-1, with a tentative D call TRBD1 (6 bases). The length of the CDR3 is 15 residues. V was clipped by 2 bases and J by 0 bases, with 10 bases between them. The germline V gene encodes CDR1 MNHNY and CDR2 SVGAGI (reference sequence). The CDR3 sequence is CASSYRTAMNTEAFF. CDR3 DNA: TGTGCCAGCAGTTACAGGACAGCTATGAACACTGAAGCTTTCTTT.

Ten or more counts support this clonotype. The V and J genes are TRBV7-2 and TRBJ2-1, with D unclear. The CDR3 has 14 residues. The V gene lost 1 base and the J gene lost 6 bases, with 10 bases spanning the gap. Per the germline V gene, CDR1 is SGHTA and CDR2 is FQGNSA. The CDR3 coding sequence is TGTGCCAGCAGCTTAGTCGCCGGGCTCAATGAGCAGTTCTTC. Amino acids: CASSLVAGLNEQFF.

This clonotype was counted ten times or more. This rearrangement joins TRBV29-1 to TRBJ2-7; TRBD2 agrees at 11 bases. J lost 1 base, V lost 6 bases, and 5 bases had no gene match. Germline V gives CDR1 SQVTM, CDR2 ANQGSEA. The CDR3 consists of 14 residues. CDR3 region: CSVATSGTSYEQYF. CDR3 sequence (DNA): TGCAGCGTCGCGACTAGCGGGACATCCTACGAGCAGTACTTC.

This clonotype was observed at least ten times. The chain carries TRBV6-1 and TRBJ2-2; the D is unclear. Trimming removed 4 bases from V and 1 base from J, with 7 bases in between. Germline V lookup: CDR1 MNHNS, CDR2 SASEGT. This CDR3 comprises 14 residues. CDR3 nucleotide sequence: TGTGCCAGCAGTGTTGGGGAGAACACCGGGGAGCTGTTTTTT. As protein: CASSVGENTGELFF.

The count of this clonotype is one. The V call is TRBV5-8, the J call TRBJ1-1, with 9 bases that match TRBD1. Germline V lookup: CDR1 SGHTS, CDR2 YDEGEE. Trimming at V came to 3 bases and at J to 10 bases, leaving 7 bases not matched to a gene. The CDR3 runs 13 residues. Written as DNA, the CDR3 is TGTGCCAGCAGCTCTGGACAGGGGTTGCGAGCTTTCTTT. Its translation: CASSSGQGLRAFF.

Many counts were recorded for this clonotype. The genes are TRBV5-1 and TRBJ2-4, with D unresolved. The CDR3 contains 16 residues. Germline CDR1 reads SGHRS; CDR2 reads YFSETQ. V was clipped by 2 bases and J by 0 bases, with 12 bases between them. The CDR3 here is CASSLDIPGAKNIQYF. In DNA form, the CDR3 reads TGCGCCAGCAGCTTAGATATACCGGGAGCCAAAAACATTCAGTACTTC.

In this sample, this clonotype turned up many times. The rearrangement links TRBV3-1 to TRBJ1-5, with unresolved D. The germline V gene encodes CDR1 LGHDT and CDR2 YNNKEL (reference sequence). Trimming cost V 1 base and J 6 bases, with 16 bases left between them. This CDR3 has 16 residues. DNA for the CDR3: TGTGCCAGCAGCCAAGGATTGGGAAATTGGGGTCAGCCCCAGCATTTT. Translating gives CASSQGLGNWGQPQHF. The whole variable domain, remainder taken from reference TRBV3-1 and TRBJ1-5, is DTAVSQTPKYLVTQMGNDKSIKCEQNLGHDTMYWYKQDSKKFLKIMFSYNNKELIINETVPNRFSPKSPDKAHLNLHINSLELGDSAVYFCASSQGLGNWGQPQHFGDGTRLSIL.

This clonotype was recorded a few times. A read error may produce the germline difference seen at one junction end. V usage is TRBV28 and J usage is TRBJ2-1; 9 bases match TRBD2. Germline CDR1 and CDR2: MDHEN and SYDVKM. This CDR3 spans 15 amino acids. In DNA, the CDR3 is TGTGCCAGCAGTCGGCTAGCGGGGTACTACAATAAGCAGTTCTTC. It codes for CASSRLAGYYNKQFF.

This clonotype was observed at least ten times. The gene calls are TRBV29-1 and TRBJ2-7, with a possible D match to TRBD2 (6 bases). V was pared by 6 bases and J by 5 bases, with 14 bases between. This CDR3 has 12 amino acids. Germline V gene data show CDR1 as SQVTM and CDR2 as ANQGSEA. The CDR3 loop reads CSVRRASDEQYF. CDR3 sequence (DNA): TGCAGCGTGCGGAGGGCTAGCGACGAGCAGTACTTC.